Listed here are 25 T cell receptor beta chains from one sample, sequenced in a study of cytomegalovirus exposure and HLA in healthy donors. The PCR employed 60 Vbeta primers together with 13 Jbeta primers. Generated by immunoSEQ multiplex PCR, the TCRdb table keeps only in-frame clones and is missing some. The sample has approximately 260,000 clones; about 90% are singletons. The source material was PBMCs. These TCRs come from a girl aged 2-10 years in good health and CMV-seronegative.

This chain joins TRBV28 and TRBJ1-3; possible D gene TRBD1, 6 bases. The V end was cut by 8 bases, the J end by 0 bases, with 14 bases between. Germline-derived CDR1 and CDR2 are MDHEN and SYDVKM. The CDR3 runs 15 residues. CDR3 nucleotides: TGTGCCAGCCGCCCTGAGACAGGCTCTGGAAACACCATATATTTT. As protein: CASRPETGSGNTIYF.

J is TRBJ1-6 and V is TRBV30, with 7 bases matching TRBD1. CDR1 is GTSNPN, CDR2 SVGIG, per germline (reference sequence). J gave up 10 bases and V 2 bases, and 11 bases lay outside the gene matches. CDR3 length: 15 amino acids. The CDR3 nucleotides read TGTGCCTGGAGTTTAAGACAGGGCGCCCCATCACCCCTCCACTTT. This gives the protein CAWSLRQGAPSPLHF. The variable domain in full, with the rest retrieved from reference TRBV30 and TRBJ1-6, is SQTIHQWPATLVQPVGSPLSLECTVEGTSNPNLYWYRQAAGRGLQLLFYSVGIGQISSEVPQNLSASRPQDRQFILSSKKLLLSDSGFYLCAWSLRQGAPSPLHFGNGTRLTVT.

The chain employs TRBV29-1 and TRBJ2-7; 7 bases line up with TRBD2. CDR1 and CDR2 (germline): SQVTM, ANQGSEA. Trimming took 3 bases from V and 6 from J; bases not matched to a gene: 11. This CDR3 spans 14 amino acids. This CDR3 reads CSVDDWGEGSEQYF. The CDR3 DNA sequence: TGCAGCGTTGATGACTGGGGGGAGGGATCCGAGCAGTACTTC.

The gene calls are TRBV5-6 and TRBJ2-3, with D unclear. Germline values: CDR1 SGHDT, CDR2 YYEEEE. V lost 4 bases to trimming and J lost 5 bases, with 14 bases between them. CDR3 length: 14 amino acids. CDR3 in DNA: TGTGCCAGCAGCCGTGACATCGGTAAAGATACGCAGTATTTT. This sequence encodes CASSRDIGKDTQYF.

The V and J genes are TRBV11-2 and TRBJ1-2; 9 bases map to TRBD1. The germline V gene has CDR1 SGHAT and CDR2 FQNNGV. The length of the CDR3 is 13 residues. V shed 3 bases, J shed 8 bases, and the junction held 4 bases outside the gene matches. The DNA of the CDR3 is TGTGCCAGCAGCTTCGGGACAGGGCGCGGCTACACCTTC. This sequence encodes CASSFGTGRGYTF.

The V gene is TRBV11-2, the J gene TRBJ2-3; TRBD2 is a possible D gene (6 bases). In germline, CDR1 is SGHAT, CDR2 FQNNGV. With 5 bases removed from V and 2 bases from J, the gap between germline ends came to 11 bases. The CDR3 spans 14 residues. The CDR3 is CASSRGGATDTQYF. The CDR3, as DNA: TGTGCCAGCAGCCGCGGCGGGGCCACAGATACGCAGTATTTT.

This clone was detected only once. As DNA, the CDR3 is TGTGCCTGGAGTGGGGACCGCGGGATTCAGCCCCAGCATTTT. This encodes CAWSGDRGIQPQHF. The V call is TRBV30, the J call TRBJ1-5, with D maybe TRBD1 (5 bases). Deletions cut 1 base from V and 6 bases from J, with 13 bases between. This CDR3 has 14 residues. The V gene's germline CDR1 is GTSNPN and CDR2 SVGIG (reference sequence).

The rearrangement uses TRBV5-6 and TRBJ1-3; 8 bases are shared with TRBD1. The CDR3 is 16 residues long. CDR1 and CDR2 from the germline V gene are SGHDT and YYEEEE. V lost 0 bases, J lost 4 bases, and 6 bases stayed unmatched. Written as DNA, the CDR3 is TGTGCCAGCAGCTTGGGGGACAGGCCGAGCGGAAACACCATATATTTT. Amino acid sequence: CASSLGDRPSGNTIYF.

J is TRBJ2-2 and V is TRBV6-5; 8 bases map to TRBD2. The CDR3 is 16 amino acids. Germline CDR1 and CDR2: MNHEY and SVGAGI. Trimming took 2 bases from V and 6 from J; bases not matched to a gene: 8. The CDR3 region is CASSYDGLALSGELFF. CDR3 in DNA: TGTGCCAGCAGTTACGATGGACTAGCTTTGTCCGGGGAGCTGTTTTTT.

This clone came up once. The gene calls are TRBV5-4 and TRBJ1-2; D gene unclear. This CDR3 region has 14 residues. The germline V gene encodes CDR1 SGHNT and CDR2 YYREEE (reference sequence). The V gene lost 0 bases and the J gene lost 1 base, with 7 bases spanning the gap. The chain's CDR3 is CASSLDTGNYGYTF. The CDR3, as DNA: TGTGCCAGCAGCTTGGATACGGGTAACTATGGCTACACCTTC.

V usage is TRBV7-7 and J usage is TRBJ2-1; 10 bases line up with TRBD2. V dropped 6 bases and J dropped 6; count of bases not matched to a gene: 8. The CDR3 loop spans 15 amino acids. Germline V gene sequence: CDR1 SSHAT, CDR2 FNYEAQ (reference sequence). CDR3 sequence (DNA): TGTGCCAGCAGTCCCTCTAGCGGGAGCCCCAATGAGCAGTTCTTC. Encoded protein: CASSPSSGSPNEQFF.

The V and J genes are TRBV6-6 and TRBJ2-6; D possibly corresponds to TRBD1 (6 bases). Between the trimmed V and J ends, which lost 6 bases and 4 bases, there was a span of 13 bases. This CDR3 has 15 amino acids. Germline V gene lookup returns CDR1 MNHNY and CDR2 SVGAGI (reference sequence). CDR3 in amino acids: CASRQTGSGANVLTF. In DNA, the CDR3 is TGTGCCAGCAGACAAACAGGGTCCGGGGCCAACGTCCTGACTTTC.

The V and J genes are TRBV7-8 and TRBJ1-1; D remains ambiguous. Germline loops: CDR1 SGHVS, CDR2 FQNEAQ. CDR3 length equals 16 residues. V was clipped by 1 base and J by 2 bases, with 14 bases between them. CDR3 loop: CASSLDRKLLNTEAFF. In nucleotides, the CDR3 is TGTGCCAGCAGCTTAGATCGAAAGTTACTAAACACTGAAGCTTTCTTT.

The V gene is TRBV13, the J gene TRBJ1-2; 9 bases fit TRBD1. The trim removed 3 bases at V and 13 bases at J, leaving 15 bases unmatched. There are 15 residues in the CDR3. Germline CDR1 PRHDT, CDR2 FYEKMQ (reference sequence). CDR3 DNA: TGTGCCAGCAGCTTGGGCCGGGACAGGGCCTCTATCGGCACCTTC. Its protein is CASSLGRDRASIGTF.

The CDR3 DNA is TGCGCCAGCAGCTCTTGGCCAGGGGGTGACACTGAAGCTTTCTTT. Its translation: CASSSWPGGDTEAFF. V usage is TRBV5-1 and J usage is TRBJ1-1, with 7 bases identical to TRBD1. Trimming took 3 bases from V and 3 from J; bases not matched to a gene: 8. The V gene's germline CDR1 is SGHRS and CDR2 YFSETQ. The CDR3 spans 15 residues. The full variable domain, completed using reference TRBV5-1 and TRBJ1-1, is KAGVTQTPRYLIKTRGQQVTLSCSPISGHRSVSWYQQTPGQGLQFLFEYFSETQRNKGNFPGRFSGRQFSNSRSEMNVSTLELGDSALYLCASSSWPGGDTEAFFGQGTRLTVV.

V gene TRBV5-5 combines with J gene TRBJ2-6; 7 positions agree with TRBD1. After removal of 4 bases from V and 2 bases from J, the junction contained 3 bases not matched to a gene. CDR1 is SGHKS and CDR2 is YYEKEE in the germline V gene (reference sequence). The CDR3 sequence is 15 residues long. The CDR3 DNA reads as TGTGCCAGCAGCCCCCAGGGGGCTGGGGCCAACGTCCTGACTTTC. Translated, it gives CASSPQGAGANVLTF.

J is TRBJ2-7 and V is TRBV13; TRBD1 might be the D (5 bases). Trimming removed 1 base at V and 5 bases at J, with 12 bases between. This CDR3 spans 14 amino acids. Germline assignment: CDR1 PRHDT and CDR2 FYEKMQ (reference sequence). CDR3 in DNA: TGTGCCAGCAGCTTAGCCTCCTTGACAGACGAGCAGTACTTC. Translation gives CASSLASLTDEQYF.

The V gene is TRBV28, the J gene TRBJ1-2, with TRBD1 matching 8 bases. Trimming cost V 5 bases and J 3 bases; bases outside gene matches: 23. The CDR3 is made up of 20 amino acids. CDR1 MDHEN and CDR2 SYDVKM come from the germline V gene. The chain's CDR3 is CASSPMGLLGQGIADYGYTF. DNA of the CDR3: TGTGCCAGCAGTCCAATGGGTCTGTTAGGACAGGGAATAGCGGACTATGGCTACACCTTC.

This chain uses TRBV27 with TRBJ2-2, with 8 bases matching TRBD1. V was clipped by 3 bases and J by 7 bases; unmatched bases: 10. This CDR3 comprises 16 residues. CDR1 is MNHEY, CDR2 SMNVEV, per germline (reference sequence). In nucleotides, the CDR3 is TGTGCCAGCAGTTTCAGGACAGGGTTTCATGGCGGGGAGCTGTTTTTT. Its translation is CASSFRTGFHGGELFF.

This chain uses TRBV20-1 with TRBJ2-7; D ambiguous. Germline CDR1 reads DFQATT; CDR2 reads SNEGSKA (reference sequence). V shed 8 bases and J shed 5 bases, with 10 bases lying between them. The CDR3 runs to 10 residues. The CDR3 DNA is TGCAGTTTACAGTACCACGAGCAGTACTTC. It codes for CSLQYHEQYF.

This rearrangement joins TRBV9 to TRBJ1-1, with D perhaps matching TRBD1 (6 bases). Trimming pared 3 bases from V and 1 base from J, leaving 10 bases between. The CDR3 totals 14 residues. Germline CDR1 SGDLS, CDR2 YYNGEE. The DNA of the CDR3 is TGTGCCAGCAGCGCCGAACAGGGGAACACTGAAGCTTTCTTT. It is translated as CASSAEQGNTEAFF. The full variable domain, with the rest looked up from reference TRBV9 and TRBJ1-1, is DSGVTQTPKHLITATGQRVTLRCSPRSGDLSVYWYQQSLDQGLQFLIQYYNGEERAKGNILERFSAQQFPDLHSELNLSSLELGDSALYFCASSAEQGNTEAFFGQGTRLTVV.

The genes are TRBV11-2 and TRBJ2-7; TRBD1 is a possible D gene (7 bases). CDR3 length equals 13 residues. V lost 8 bases and J 7 bases, leaving 18 bases between the germline ends. Germline CDR1 reads SGHAT; CDR2 reads FQNNGV. Here the CDR3 reads CASRLVAGQEQYF. The CDR3 coding sequence is TGTGCCAGCCGGTTGGTGGCGGGACAGGAGCAGTACTTC.

Comments on this clone: At one boundary the junction diverges from the germline segment, which might be a read error. The chain recombines TRBV27 with TRBJ2-7; D might be TRBD1 (6 bases). Germline CDR1 is MNHEY and CDR2 is SMNVEV (reference sequence). The CDR3 extends over 11 amino acids. The CDR3 bases are TGCAAAAGCCCCCCAGGGGACGAGCAGTACTTC. This encodes CKSPPGDEQYF.

The gene calls are TRBV5-4 and TRBJ2-3, with 11 bases fitting TRBD2. CDR1 and CDR2 (germline): SGHNT, YYREEE (reference sequence). Germline trimming cut 1 base from V and 6 bases from J; bases unmatched to any gene: 4. The CDR3 contains 15 residues. The DNA of the CDR3 is TGTGCCAGCAGCTTGAAACTAGCGGGAGCCGATACGCAGTATTTT. Translation: CASSLKLAGADTQYF.

The chain links TRBV6-5 to TRBJ2-7; 7 nucleotides line up with TRBD1. Unmatched junction bases numbered 0, after V lost 2 bases and J lost 2 bases. Germline values: CDR1 MNHEY, CDR2 SVGAGI. CDR3 length: 13 residues. This CDR3 reads CASSYTGAYEQYF. In DNA, the CDR3 is TGTGCCAGCAGTTACACAGGGGCCTACGAGCAGTACTTC.